This T cell receptor beta chain stems from a study of blood T cell repertoires in COVID-19. Across the whole study: From the United States, Italy and Spain came samples of acute and convalescent COVID-19. PBMCs, B-cell-depleted T cells, or T cells provided the cDNA or gDNA that made up the material.

The CDR3 covers 13 residues. Germline CDR1 and CDR2: KGHSH and LQKENI. Trimming removed 6 bases from V and 2 bases from J, with 10 bases in between. In the authors' workflow: Reference gene primer amplification in the assay estimated nucleated cell counts. TCRdb's copy holds only in-frame clones and misses some; the assay was immunoSEQ multiplex PCR. For V, J and clone size, that table is used; D and trimming come from the DNA. The sample carries 70,000 or so clones, around 90% recorded once. The clonotype comes from a woman between 45 and 60 years old with acute or convalescent COVID-19. The chain carries TRBV18 and TRBJ1-1; D remains unclear. Sequenced material: peripheral blood. This CDR3 is CASSTTSNTEAFF. CDR3 bases: TGTGCCAGCTCTACTACTTCCAACACTGAAGCTTTCTTT.